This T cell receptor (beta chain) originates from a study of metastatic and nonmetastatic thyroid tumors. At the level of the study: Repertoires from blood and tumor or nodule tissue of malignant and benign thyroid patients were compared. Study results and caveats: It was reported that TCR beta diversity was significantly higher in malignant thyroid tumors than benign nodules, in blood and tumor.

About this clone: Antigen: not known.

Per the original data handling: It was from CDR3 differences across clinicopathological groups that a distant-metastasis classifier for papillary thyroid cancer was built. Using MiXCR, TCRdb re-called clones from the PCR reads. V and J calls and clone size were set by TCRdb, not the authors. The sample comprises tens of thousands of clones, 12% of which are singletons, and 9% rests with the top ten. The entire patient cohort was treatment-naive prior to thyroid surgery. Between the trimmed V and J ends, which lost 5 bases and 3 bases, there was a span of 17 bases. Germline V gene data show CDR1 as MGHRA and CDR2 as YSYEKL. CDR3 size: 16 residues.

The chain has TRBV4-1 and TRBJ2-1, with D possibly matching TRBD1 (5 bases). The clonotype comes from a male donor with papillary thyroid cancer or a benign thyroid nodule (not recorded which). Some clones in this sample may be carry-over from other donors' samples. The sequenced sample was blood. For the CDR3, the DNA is TGCGCCAGCAGCTCTCGCAGCCAGGGCAACTACAATGAGCAGTTCTTC. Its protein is CASSSRSQGNYNEQFF.